A single sample gave rise to the 7 T cell receptor beta chains below, sequenced in a study of memory CD4+ T cells and cytomegalovirus serostatus. Single viable CD3+CD4+CD8-CD45RO+ cells were sorted as the memory CD4+ T cells. Assay: immunoSEQ multiplex PCR; the TCRdb copy retains only in-frame clones and omits some. Seen here are 50,000 or so clones, around 80% observed once, and the top ten hold roughly 2%. Sequenced sample: memory CD4+ T cells from blood. These receptors came from an adult in good health and CMV-seropositive.

The chain has TRBV4-2 and TRBJ1-1, with D unclear. From germline, CDR1 is LGHNA and CDR2 YNFKEQ. The CDR3 is 15 residues long. V lost 0 bases and J lost 0, with 8 bases in between. CDR3: CASSQDGLMNTEAFF. The CDR3 bases are TGTGCCAGCAGCCAAGACGGACTCATGAACACTGAAGCTTTCTTT.

This chain connects TRBV28 to TRBJ1-1; 7 nucleotides agree with TRBD1. This CDR3 contains 14 residues. Germline V gene data show CDR1 as MDHEN and CDR2 as SYDVKM. The V and J ends lost 7 bases and 0 bases, in that order; junction bases with no gene match: 5. The CDR3 sequence is CASTLDRVNTEAFF. The CDR3 DNA follows: TGTGCCAGCACCCTTGACAGGGTGAACACTGAAGCTTTCTTT.

This clone was observed a few times. J is TRBJ1-6 and V is TRBV4-3; the D is unclear. V was shortened by 0 bases and J by 7 bases, with 22 bases between the two germline ends. Germline V gives CDR1 LGHNA, CDR2 YSLEER. This CDR3 region has 19 residues. CDR3 in DNA: TGCGCCAGCAGCCAAGATCTGATAGGGCGCTCCCGACCGAATTCACCCCTCCACTTT. This sequence encodes CASSQDLIGRSRPNSPLHF.

The sample holds one count of this clone. V gene TRBV7-9 combines with J gene TRBJ1-1, with D unresolved. The CDR3 runs 13 residues. Germline V gene sequence: CDR1 SEHNR, CDR2 FQNEAQ (reference sequence). V lost 2 bases, J lost 0 bases, and 4 bases lay in between. This chain's CDR3 is CASSLSVNTEAFF. The CDR3 DNA reads as TGTGCCAGCAGCTTATCGGTGAACACTGAAGCTTTCTTT.

This clone was seen more than once but under ten times. The chain employs TRBV4-3 and TRBJ2-7; no clear D gene. Trimming took off 1 base at V and 6 bases at J, with 13 bases between the two ends. The CDR3 covers 14 residues. The V gene's germline CDR1 is LGHNA and CDR2 YSLEER. The DNA for the CDR3 is TGCGCCAGCAGCCAAGGTGGGGAAGAAGGCGAGCAGTACTTC. It translates to CASSQGGEEGEQYF.

In DNA, the CDR3 is TGTGCCAGCAGCTCGGGGAGTTGGGACAACACTGAAGCTTTCTTT. Its protein is CASSSGSWDNTEAFF. The gene calls are TRBV7-8 and TRBJ1-1; D perhaps matches TRBD1 (5 bases). Trimming took off 4 bases at V and 2 bases at J, with 14 bases between the two ends. The CDR3 covers 15 residues. Germline V gives CDR1 SGHVS, CDR2 FQNEAQ.

V usage is TRBV2 and J usage is TRBJ1-5, with D unresolved. The length of the CDR3 is 14 residues. V was pared by 3 bases and J by 4 bases, with 10 bases between. The germline V gene encodes CDR1 SNHLY and CDR2 FYNNEI. CDR3 protein: CASSDRRGNQPQHF. In nucleotides, the CDR3 is TGTGCCAGCAGTGATCGGCGGGGAAATCAGCCCCAGCATTTT.